The present T cell receptor (beta chain) was sequenced within a study of HIV-infected patients and healthy controls. A few counts support this clonotype. From germline, CDR1 is KGHDR and CDR2 SFDVKD. This CDR3 region has 12 residues. V was shortened by 3 bases and J by 7 bases, with 6 bases between the two germline ends. TCRdb independently ran MiXCR on the 5' RACE reads; one entry per CDR3 protein. This sample has tens of thousands of distinct CDR3 sequences, with approximately 15% found just once. The chain is built from TRBV24-1 and TRBJ2-1; perhaps TRBD1 as D (6 bases). This receptor was taken from a human donor in good health. The sample taken for sequencing was CD4+ T cells from blood. CDR3 sequence reads: CATSDTGNEQFF. The CDR3 region has the DNA TGTGCCACCAGTGATACAGGGAATGAGCAGTTCTTC.